A single sample gave rise to the 11 T cell receptor beta chains below, sequenced in a study of T cells in Graves' hyperthyroidism and ophthalmopathy. RNA transcripts provided the source from which TCR beta CDR3 regions were amplified. A first-round RT-PCR of the TCR CDR3 used the HTBI primer set. TCRdb analysed the multiplex PCR reads with MiXCR anew, one entry per CDR3 protein. The profile shows more than 550,000 distinct CDR3 sequences, 45% of them singletons. The specimen was peripheral blood or thyroid tissue (not recorded which). All receptors derive from an adult man with Graves' disease, either hyperthyroidism or ophthalmopathy (not recorded which).

In regard to this clonotype: This sequence may be a read error, since a much larger clone differs from it by one base. V is TRBV2 and J is TRBJ1-4; D not resolved. The CDR3 runs 15 residues. Germline V CDR1 and CDR2: SNHLY, FYNNEI. CDR3 nucleotide sequence: TGTGCCAGCAGTGAAGGACCTGGAAGGGATGAAAAACTGCTTTTT. Residues: CASSEGPGRDEKLLF.

The chain is built from TRBV11-1 and TRBJ1-2; D possibly corresponds to TRBD1 (5 bases). The CDR3 length is 16 residues. V shed 6 bases and J shed 1 base, with 18 bases lying between them. Per the germline V gene, CDR1 is SGHAT and CDR2 is FQDESV (reference sequence). CDR3 amino acids: CASSSPRDAVNYGYTF. In DNA form, the CDR3 reads TGTGCCAGCAGTTCACCACGGGACGCAGTTAACTATGGCTACACCTTC.

This clonotype came up many times. DNA of the CDR3: TGTGCCAGCAGCCTGAGCGGGAGTAAGGACGAGCAGTACTTC. Translation: CASSLSGSKDEQYF. The chain uses TRBV7-9 and TRBJ2-7, with 8 bases fitting TRBD2. The CDR3 loop spans 14 amino acids. The germline V gene has CDR1 SEHNR and CDR2 FQNEAQ (reference sequence). The junction had 8 bases not matched to a gene; V was cut back by 5 bases and J by 5 bases.

The chain joins TRBV25-1 to TRBJ1-2; D is perhaps TRBD1 (6 bases). The CDR3 has 16 residues. CDR1 and CDR2 from the germline V gene are MGHDK and SYGVNS. Trimming stripped 3 bases from V and 1 base from J, with 15 bases between. CDR3 sequence reads: CASSDLQRGSNYGYTF. DNA of the CDR3: TGTGCCAGCAGTGATCTTCAGAGGGGGAGTAACTATGGCTACACCTTC.

This clonotype occurred once. This may arise from a read error, as a much more abundant clone is one base away. V is TRBV10-1 and J is TRBJ1-1, with TRBD1 matching 9 bases. Germline V gives CDR1 WNHNN, CDR2 SYGVQD (reference sequence). With 8 bases clipped from V and 6 bases from J, the junction kept 7 bases outside the gene matches. This CDR3 has 13 amino acids. Here the CDR3 DNA reads TGCGCCAGCGGGGAAACAGGGGGCTCTGAAGCTTTCTTT. As protein: CASGETGGSEAFF.

This clonotype was seen repeatedly, ten times or more. V is TRBV10-2 and J is TRBJ1-2; D is possibly TRBD1 (6 bases). This CDR3 has 15 residues. Per the germline V gene, CDR1 is WSHSY and CDR2 is SAAADI. Trimming took off 1 base at V and 5 bases at J, with 14 bases between the two ends. CDR3 coding DNA: TGCGCCAGCAGTGAGTTAGTGGACAGCATTTATGGCTACACCTTC. The encoded protein is CASSELVDSIYGYTF.

The J gene is TRBJ1-1, the V gene TRBV19; a possible D gene is TRBD1 (5 bases). There are 15 residues in the CDR3. V was pared by 3 bases and J by 5 bases, with 16 bases between. Germline values: CDR1 LNHDA, CDR2 SQIVND (reference sequence). CDR3 loop: CASSIAAGRRTEAFF. CDR3 DNA: TGTGCCAGTAGTATCGCCGCAGGGAGGAGGACTGAAGCTTTCTTT. Full variable domain (rest looked up from reference TRBV19 and TRBJ1-1): DGGITQSPKYLFRKEGQNVTLSCEQNLNHDAMYWYRQDPGQGLRLIYYSQIVNDFQKGDIAEGYSVSREKKESFPLTVTSAQKNPTAFYLCASSIAAGRRTEAFFGQGTRLTVV.

The gene calls are TRBV2 and TRBJ1-1, with a weak D call TRBD1 (6 bases). Trimming pared 1 base from V and 5 bases from J, leaving 14 bases between. Germline CDR1 and CDR2: SNHLY and FYNNEI. This CDR3 is 15 amino acids long. The CDR3 region has the DNA TGTGCCAGCAGTGAAGATGAGCAGGGGTGGACTGAAGCTTTCTTT. As protein: CASSEDEQGWTEAFF.

To note about this clonotype: The CDR3 does not close with the conserved phenylalanine or tryptophan, likely indicating a read error. It is unclear where the CDR3 begins or ends on the DNA, so no DNA is shown, and the CDR3 is as TCRdb lists it. The rearrangement links TRBV7-9 to TRBJ2-5; no check of the table's D call, TRBD2, against the DNA was made. The CDR3 has 9 amino acids, counting both end residues. Germline V CDR1 and CDR2: SEHNR, FQNEAQ (reference sequence). This chain's CDR3 is CASSLGPLA.

This clonotype was detected many times. The CDR3 is CSVEQRYGYTF. CDR3 sequence (DNA): TGCAGCGTTGAGCAGCGCTATGGCTACACCTTC. This chain uses TRBV29-1 with TRBJ1-2; no definite D call. The CDR3 is 11 residues long. Trimming removed 3 bases from V and 4 bases from J, with 6 bases in between. Per germline, CDR1 SQVTM and CDR2 ANQGSEA.

This chain joins TRBV20-1 and TRBJ1-6, with 10 nucleotides matching TRBD1. Germline CDR1 DFQATT, CDR2 SNEGSKA (reference sequence). The CDR3 runs 15 residues. The trim removed 0 bases at V and 10 bases at J, leaving 6 bases unmatched. The CDR3 sequence is CSAREPGQGRSPLHF. The DNA for the CDR3 is TGCAGTGCTAGAGAACCGGGACAGGGGAGGTCACCCCTCCACTTT.